Each of the 30 T cell receptor beta chains below was sequenced from the same sample in a study of blood T cell repertoires in COVID-19. The method was immunoSEQ multiplex PCR; TCRdb's version includes in-frame clones alone and lacks a portion of them. The sample includes tens of thousands of clones, 85% to 90% of them seen just once. Specimen: peripheral blood. The receptors were sampled from a human donor in a cohort sampled during active COVID-19.

The chain is built from TRBV30 and TRBJ1-2, with TRBD1 matching over 8 bases. V lost 4 bases, J lost 5 bases, and 21 bases stayed unmatched. The CDR3 is 18 amino acids. The germline V gene encodes CDR1 GTSNPN and CDR2 SVGIG (reference sequence). CDR3 sequence: CAWNDDRGRRSGVYGYTF. CDR3 bases: TGTGCCTGGAATGATGACAGGGGTAGGCGTTCTGGAGTTTATGGCTACACCTTC.

V and J are TRBV11-2 and TRBJ2-3; 9 nucleotides line up with TRBD2. This CDR3 has 16 amino acids. Germline lookup yields CDR1 SGHAT and CDR2 FQNNGV. Trimming cost V 1 base and J 2 bases; bases outside gene matches: 4. The CDR3 reads CASSLVAGELTDTQYF. CDR3 DNA sequence: TGTGCCAGCAGCTTAGTAGCGGGGGAACTCACAGATACGCAGTATTTT.

The chain couples TRBV5-1 to TRBJ1-2; 9 bases line up with TRBD1. CDR1 is SGHRS, CDR2 YFSETQ, per germline. V dropped 4 bases and J dropped 7; count of bases not matched to a gene: 5. The CDR3 contains 13 residues. CDR3 sequence reads: CASSPGTGSGYTF. The CDR3 DNA reads as TGCGCCAGCAGCCCAGGGACAGGGAGTGGCTACACCTTC.

The chain has TRBV19 and TRBJ2-7; TRBD1 agrees at 7 bases. Germline-derived CDR1 and CDR2 are LNHDA and SQIVND (reference sequence). The CDR3 totals 17 residues. J lost 2 bases, V lost 5 bases, and 15 bases had no gene match. DNA of the CDR3: TGTGCCAGTAGTGTCCAGGGGCGGACAGGCTGGGCCTACGAGCAGTACTTC. Translating gives CASSVQGRTGWAYEQYF.

This clone has more than one count but fewer than ten. V is TRBV6-5 and J is TRBJ1-2, with 9 nucleotides matching TRBD1. J lost 8 bases, V lost 7 bases, and 8 bases had no gene match. Per germline, CDR1 MNHEY and CDR2 SVGAGI. CDR3 length: 13 amino acids. The CDR3 DNA is TGTGCCAGCACTTTGGACAGGGGAAGAGGCTACACCTTC. Its translation: CASTLDRGRGYTF.

A single count supports this clone. The chain couples TRBV6-5 to TRBJ2-7; a possible D gene is TRBD1 (5 bases). The ends were cut back, 4 bases at V and 3 bases at J, with 10 bases in the middle. This CDR3 region has 13 residues. CDR1 is MNHEY, CDR2 SVGAGI, per germline. This CDR3 reads CASSSQGGYEQYF. The CDR3 DNA sequence: TGTGCCAGCAGTTCTCAGGGTGGCTACGAGCAGTACTTC.

The chain employs TRBV5-1 and TRBJ2-5; 8 nucleotides align to TRBD1. The CDR3 is 15 amino acids. V lost 3 bases to trimming and J lost 5 bases; unmatched junction nucleotides: 9. Germline-derived CDR1 and CDR2 are SGHRS and YFSETQ. The CDR3 here is CASSWGQAGGETQYF. CDR3 in DNA: TGCGCCAGCAGCTGGGGACAGGCCGGCGGGGAGACCCAGTACTTC.

The chain couples TRBV18 to TRBJ2-1; D uncertain. This CDR3 has 19 residues. CDR1 is KGHSH and CDR2 is LQKENI in the germline V gene. V shed 3 bases and J shed 2 bases, with 23 bases lying between them. CDR3 DNA: TGTGCCAGCTCACCTCCCCCGAGCGAGGCCGTGAGTACCTACAATGAGCAGTTCTTC. Translating gives CASSPPPSEAVSTYNEQFF.

The chain joins TRBV3-1 (or the pseudogene TRBV3-2) to TRBJ2-5, with a possible D match to TRBD2 (7 bases). From germline, CDR1 is LGHDT and CDR2 YNNKEL (reference sequence). There are 15 residues in the CDR3. V was clipped by 7 bases and J by 5 bases, with 20 bases between them. The CDR3 loop is CASTPWGGPGETQYF. CDR3 in DNA: TGTGCCAGCACTCCTTGGGGGGGGCCGGGGGAGACCCAGTACTTC.

This clone was counted only a few times. This rearrangement joins TRBV5-1 to TRBJ1-2; 10 nucleotides match TRBD1. CDR1 and CDR2 (germline): SGHRS, YFSETQ. The CDR3 is 13 amino acids. The V segment lost 7 bases and the J segment 6 bases; nucleotides outside the gene matches: 6. CDR3 protein: CASAYDRGHGYTF. CDR3 coding DNA: TGCGCCAGCGCCTATGACAGGGGGCATGGCTACACCTTC.

The chain employs TRBV3-1 (or the pseudogene TRBV3-2) and TRBJ1-2; the match to TRBD1 covers 10 bases. Trimming at V came to 1 base and at J to 4 bases, leaving 3 bases not matched to a gene. This CDR3 contains 15 residues. Germline assignment: CDR1 LGHDT and CDR2 YNNKEL (reference sequence). CDR3 in amino acids: CASSQVTGGGYGYTF. The CDR3 DNA reads TGTGCCAGCAGCCAAGTGACAGGGGGCGGCTATGGCTACACCTTC.

The rearrangement uses TRBV3-1 (or the pseudogene TRBV3-2) and TRBJ1-2, with a possible D match to TRBD1 (6 bases). Germline CDR1 reads LGHDT; CDR2 reads YNNKEL (reference sequence). The CDR3 spans 15 residues. Trimming removed 4 bases at V and 0 bases at J, with 12 bases between. DNA for the CDR3: TGTGCCAGCAGCCCCCGGGAGGGGGCTAACTATGGCTACACCTTC. This encodes CASSPREGANYGYTF.

This clone was counted a few times. The genes are TRBV18 and TRBJ1-5; possible D gene TRBD1, 6 bases. Germline V gives CDR1 KGHSH, CDR2 LQKENI. This CDR3 comprises 13 residues. V gave up 9 bases and J gave up 6 bases, with 15 bases separating them. CDR3 sequence reads: CASGQGISQPQHF. CDR3 in DNA: TGTGCCAGTGGTCAGGGGATCAGTCAGCCCCAGCATTTT.

The rearrangement links TRBV29-1 to TRBJ2-1; D may be TRBD2 (5 bases). From germline, CDR1 is SQVTM and CDR2 ANQGSEA. V dropped 8 bases and J dropped 3 bases, with 14 bases sitting between them. The CDR3 spans 13 residues. The CDR3 spells CSFAEDLYNEQFF. The CDR3 DNA reads as TGCAGCTTCGCGGAGGACCTCTACAATGAGCAGTTCTTC.

The CDR3 here is CASSLMRAYEQYF. CDR3 sequence (DNA): TGTGCCAGCAGCTTGATGAGGGCCTACGAGCAGTACTTC. V and J are TRBV5-6 and TRBJ2-7; a weak D match, TRBD2 (5 bases). Per germline, CDR1 SGHDT and CDR2 YYEEEE. The CDR3 runs to 13 residues. The V end was cut by 1 base, the J end by 2 bases, with 7 bases between.

V is TRBV25-1 and J is TRBJ2-3; 10 nucleotides line up with TRBD2. The CDR3 contains 18 residues. Trimming at V came to 1 base and at J to 4 bases, leaving 11 bases not matched to a gene. The germline CDR1 and CDR2 sequences are MGHDK and SYGVNS. The CDR3 nucleotides read TGTGCCAGCAGTGAATTCCCGGGGCCTAGCGGGAGTGCAGATACGCAGTATTTT. Translated: CASSEFPGPSGSADTQYF. The whole variable domain, filled in from reference TRBV25-1 and TRBJ2-3, reads EADIYQTPRYLVIGTGKKITLECSQTMGHDKMYWYQQDPGMELHLIHYSYGVNSTEKGDLSSESTVSRIRTEHFPLTLESARPSHTSQYLCASSEFPGPSGSADTQYFGPGTRLTVL.

In this sample, this clone is hyperexpanded. The chain is built from TRBV10-3 and TRBJ2-1, with 10 bases that match TRBD2. Germline loops: CDR1 ENHRY, CDR2 SYGVKD. Trimming at V came to 10 bases and at J to 0 bases, leaving 15 bases not matched to a gene. The CDR3 runs to 18 residues. CDR3 loop: CANPLAGHPSCSYNEQFF. In nucleotides, the CDR3 is TGTGCCAACCCACTAGCGGGGCACCCCTCTTGCTCCTACAATGAGCAGTTCTTC.

This rearrangement joins TRBV5-1 to TRBJ1-5; 12 positions agree with TRBD1. J was trimmed by 7 bases and V by 4 bases; bases with no gene match: 6. CDR1 and CDR2 (germline): SGHRS, YFSETQ. The length of the CDR3 is 15 residues. In nucleotides, the CDR3 is TGCGCCAGCAGCGCGGGACAGGGGGCGAACCAGCCCCAGCATTTT. Amino acids: CASSAGQGANQPQHF.

Only a few counts were recorded for this clone. The chain is built from TRBV2 and TRBJ1-3; no clear D. Trimming cost V 8 bases and J 2 bases, with 10 bases left between them. The germline V gene encodes CDR1 SNHLY and CDR2 FYNNEI. The CDR3 length is 13 residues. CDR3 protein: CASQEVPGNTIYF. The CDR3 nucleotides read TGTGCCAGCCAGGAAGTTCCTGGAAACACCATATATTTT.

The gene calls are TRBV11-2 and TRBJ2-3; 10 bases agree with TRBD2. The CDR3 has 18 amino acids. The junction had 13 bases not matched to a gene; V was cut back by 0 bases and J by 7 bases. Looked up from germline, CDR1 is SGHAT and CDR2 is FQNNGV. In nucleotides, the CDR3 is TGTGCCAGCAGCTTAGATCGGGCTAGCGGGGGCCACGGGAATACGCAGTATTTT. Amino acid sequence: CASSLDRASGGHGNTQYF.

The genes are TRBV5-1 and TRBJ1-2; 7 positions match TRBD1. CDR1 is SGHRS, CDR2 YFSETQ, per germline. V lost 5 bases, J lost 8 bases, and 9 bases stayed unmatched. The CDR3 loop spans 13 amino acids. The DNA of the CDR3 is TGCGCCAGCAGATACAGGGGAGATGAGGGCTACACCTTC. This encodes CASRYRGDEGYTF.

The chain employs TRBV4-2 and TRBJ2-1; 10 positions match TRBD2. V gave up 1 base and J gave up 7 bases; unmatched junction bases: 10. CDR1 LGHNA and CDR2 YNFKEQ come from the germline V gene. The CDR3 loop spans 17 amino acids. CDR3 coding DNA: TGTGCCAGCAGCCAAGTTGTACTAGCGGGGCAGGGGAATGAGCAGTTCTTC. Translated, it gives CASSQVVLAGQGNEQFF.

V gene TRBV27 combines with J gene TRBJ2-2, with TRBD1 as a possible D gene (6 bases). The germline CDR1 and CDR2 sequences are MNHEY and SMNVEV (reference sequence). The CDR3 has 14 amino acids. Trimming removed 4 bases from V and 4 bases from J, with 10 bases in between. The CDR3 loop is CASSSGDITGELFF. CDR3 bases: TGTGCCAGCAGTTCAGGGGACATCACCGGGGAGCTGTTTTTT.

This clone was seen a few times. This chain connects TRBV30 to TRBJ1-1, with 8 bases lining up with TRBD1. The CDR3 loop spans 12 amino acids. In germline, CDR1 is GTSNPN, CDR2 SVGIG (reference sequence). J gave up 6 bases and V 3 bases, and 3 bases lay outside the gene matches. CDR3 nucleotides: TGTGCCTGGAGCCAGGGGGCGGCTGAAGCTTTCTTT. Translation gives CAWSQGAAEAFF.

This chain joins TRBV19 and TRBJ2-2, with TRBD1 identical over 7 bases. V gave up 5 bases and J gave up 0 bases; unmatched junction bases: 6. The CDR3 runs to 16 residues. Germline assignment: CDR1 LNHDA and CDR2 SQIVND (reference sequence). This CDR3 is CASSWARGTNTGELFF. The CDR3 region has the DNA TGTGCCAGTAGTTGGGCCAGGGGGACGAACACCGGGGAGCTGTTTTTT.

V gene TRBV18 combines with J gene TRBJ2-6; TRBD1 agrees at 9 bases. Per the germline V gene, CDR1 is KGHSH and CDR2 is LQKENI. V dropped 2 bases and J dropped 4; count of bases not matched to a gene: 9. The CDR3 is 18 residues long. For the CDR3, the DNA is TGTGCCAGCTCACCATCCACAGGGGGCGCAACGGGGGCCAACGTCCTGACTTTC. Its translation: CASSPSTGGATGANVLTF.

This chain joins TRBV3-1 (or the pseudogene TRBV3-2) and TRBJ2-7, with D possibly TRBD2 on 6 matching bases. The ends were cut back, 4 bases at V and 6 bases at J, with 10 bases in the middle. Germline CDR1 is LGHDT and CDR2 is YNNKEL (reference sequence). The CDR3 spans 12 residues. In DNA form, the CDR3 reads TGTGCCAGCAGCCGGGTAGCGGCCGAGCAGTACTTC. Its translation is CASSRVAAEQYF.

A word on this clone: A read error may produce the germline difference seen at one junction end. The gene calls are TRBV5-5 and TRBJ2-2, with D maybe TRBD2 (5 bases). The CDR3 runs to 17 residues. CDR1 is SGHKS and CDR2 is YYEKEE in the germline V gene (reference sequence). The CDR3 here is CASSQNDQESNTGELFF. For the CDR3, the DNA is TGTGCCAGCAGCCAAAATGATCAGGAGTCGAACACCGGGGAACTGTTTTTT. The entire variable domain, with the rest obtained from reference TRBV5-5 and TRBJ2-2, is as follows: DAGVTQSPTHLIKTRGQQVTLRCSPISGHKSVSWYQQVLGQGPQFIFQYYEKEERGRGNFPDRFSARQFPNYSSELNVNALLLGDSALYLCASSQNDQESNTGELFFGEGSRLTVL.

This chain joins TRBV5-6 and TRBJ2-7; D is possibly TRBD2 (6 bases). The CDR3 contains 13 residues. Germline V gene data show CDR1 as SGHDT and CDR2 as YYEEEE. V shed 1 base and J shed 3 bases, with 8 bases lying between them. The CDR3 sequence: CASSLPAGYEQYF. CDR3 nucleotide sequence: TGTGCCAGCAGCTTGCCAGCGGGCTACGAGCAGTACTTC.

The chain recombines TRBV4-2 with TRBJ2-2, with 12 bases identical to TRBD2. The CDR3 consists of 18 residues. The J segment lost 0 bases and the V segment lost 5 bases, leaving 7 bases of the junction unmatched. Looked up from germline, CDR1 is LGHNA and CDR2 is YNFKEQ. CDR3 DNA: TGTGCCAGCAGCTCTCGGACTAGCGGGGAATCGAACACCGGGGAGCTGTTTTTT. Amino acid sequence: CASSSRTSGESNTGELFF.